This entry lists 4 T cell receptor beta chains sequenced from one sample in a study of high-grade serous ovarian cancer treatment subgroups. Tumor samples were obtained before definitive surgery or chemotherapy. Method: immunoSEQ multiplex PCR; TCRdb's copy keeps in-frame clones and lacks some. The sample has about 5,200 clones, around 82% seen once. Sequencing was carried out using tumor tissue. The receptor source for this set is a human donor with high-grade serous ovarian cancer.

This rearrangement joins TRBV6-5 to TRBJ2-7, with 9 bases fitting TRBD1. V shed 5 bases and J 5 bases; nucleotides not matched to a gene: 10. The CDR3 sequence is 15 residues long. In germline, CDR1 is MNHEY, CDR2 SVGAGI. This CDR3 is CASSRTGEVGHEQYF. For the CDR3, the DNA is TGTGCCAGCAGTCGGACAGGGGAAGTAGGCCACGAGCAGTACTTC.

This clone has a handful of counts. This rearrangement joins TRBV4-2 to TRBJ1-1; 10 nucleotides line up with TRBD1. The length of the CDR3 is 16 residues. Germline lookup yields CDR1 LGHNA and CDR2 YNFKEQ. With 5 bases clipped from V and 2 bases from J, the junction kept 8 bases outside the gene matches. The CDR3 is CASSGAGTGDNTEAFF. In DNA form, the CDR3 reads TGTGCCAGCAGCGGCGCCGGGACAGGGGATAACACTGAAGCTTTCTTT.

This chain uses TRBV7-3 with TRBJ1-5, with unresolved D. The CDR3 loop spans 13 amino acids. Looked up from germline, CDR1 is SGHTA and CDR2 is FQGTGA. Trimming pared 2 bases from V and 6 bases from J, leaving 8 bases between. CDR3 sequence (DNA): TGTGCCAGCAGCTTAGAGGGTGGTCAGCCCCAGCATTTT. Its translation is CASSLEGGQPQHF.

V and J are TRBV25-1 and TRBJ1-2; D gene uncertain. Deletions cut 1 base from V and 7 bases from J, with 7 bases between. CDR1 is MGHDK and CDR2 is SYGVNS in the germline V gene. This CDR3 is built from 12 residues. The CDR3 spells CASSESGFGYTF. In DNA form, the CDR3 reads TGTGCCAGCAGTGAATCCGGCTTTGGCTACACCTTC.